Each of the 19 T cell receptor beta chains below was sequenced from the same sample in a study of cytomegalovirus exposure and HLA in healthy donors. Primers for the PCR totalled 60 Vbeta and 13 Jbeta. TCRdb keeps only in-frame clones here, not all; method: immunoSEQ multiplex PCR. The table lists 80,000 to 130,000 clones, 79% of them singletons. The specimen was PBMCs. These receptors were collected from a female donor in good health and CMV-seropositive.

This chain links TRBV4-1 with TRBJ2-3; tentative D call: TRBD2 (6 bases). Germline CDR1 is MGHRA and CDR2 is YSYEKL. Between the trimmed V and J ends, which lost 4 bases and 2 bases, there was a span of 13 bases. The CDR3 consists of 15 residues. The CDR3 DNA sequence: TGCGCCAGCAGCCCGCGTGCGGGGACCACAGATACGCAGTATTTT. Its translation: CASSPRAGTTDTQYF.

V and J are TRBV11-2 and TRBJ2-5; a possible D gene is TRBD2 (5 bases). Judging by the DNA end, TRBJ2-7 fits better; the J call may be wrong. The CDR3 has 15 amino acids. Germline-derived CDR1 and CDR2 are SGHAT and FQNNGV. The CDR3 spells CASSPGEDPFYEQYF. The DNA of the CDR3 is TGTGCCAGCAGCCCCGGGGAAGACCCGTTCTACGAGCAGTACTTC.

The genes are TRBV5-5 and TRBJ2-3, with 8 positions matching TRBD1. The germline CDR1 and CDR2 sequences are SGHKS and YYEKEE (reference sequence). J was trimmed by 0 bases and V by 4 bases; bases with no gene match: 4. The CDR3 is 15 residues long. CDR3 nucleotides: TGTGCCAGCAGCCCTAACAGGGGGAGCACAGATACGCAGTATTTT. It encodes CASSPNRGSTDTQYF.

This clone was seen just once. The gene calls are TRBV25-1 and TRBJ2-3; D possibly corresponds to TRBD2 (6 bases). Trimming shortened V by 6 bases and J by 2 bases, and 9 bases separated the two germline ends. There are 13 residues in the CDR3. CDR1 and CDR2 from the germline V gene are MGHDK and SYGVNS. The CDR3 region is CASSRDFTDTQYF. The CDR3 DNA sequence: TGTGCCAGCAGCCGGGACTTCACAGATACGCAGTATTTT.

CDR3 coding DNA: TGTGCCAGCAGGGGACATAGCACAGATACGCAGTATTTT. This sequence encodes CASRGHSTDTQYF. The genes are TRBV2 and TRBJ2-3, with D maybe TRBD1 (6 bases). The CDR3 totals 13 residues. CDR1 and CDR2 (germline): SNHLY, FYNNEI. V was cut by 6 bases and J by 0 bases, with 7 bases left in between.

The chain joins TRBV9 to TRBJ1-1; unclear D gene. The ends were cut back, 3 bases at V and 0 bases at J, with 12 bases in the middle. Germline V gene data show CDR1 as SGDLS and CDR2 as YYNGEE. This CDR3 is built from 15 residues. CDR3 sequence reads: CASSARSLMNTEAFF. The CDR3 coding sequence is TGTGCCAGCAGCGCCCGGTCCCTCATGAACACTGAAGCTTTCTTT. Using reference TRBV9 and TRBJ1-1 for the parts outside the CDR3, the full variable domain is DSGVTQTPKHLITATGQRVTLRCSPRSGDLSVYWYQQSLDQGLQFLIQYYNGEERAKGNILERFSAQQFPDLHSELNLSSLELGDSALYFCASSARSLMNTEAFFGQGTRLTVV.

The CDR3 DNA reads as TGCGCCAGCAGCCCTGGGACTAGCGGGGTCACGCAGTATTTT. Its translation is CASSPGTSGVTQYF. V and J are TRBV4-3 and TRBJ2-3; 13 bases are a match to TRBD2. With V trimmed by 4 bases and J by 9 bases, 4 bases remained unmatched. CDR1 LGHNA and CDR2 YSLEER come from the germline V gene. The CDR3 consists of 14 residues.

The rearrangement joins TRBV19 to TRBJ1-6, with D possibly matching TRBD1 (5 bases). V gave up 1 base and J gave up 7 bases, with 17 bases separating them. Germline V lookup: CDR1 LNHDA, CDR2 SQIVND (reference sequence). CDR3 length equals 17 residues. The CDR3 spells CASSIAPVGGKNSPLHF. As DNA, the CDR3 is TGTGCCAGTAGTATAGCTCCAGTGGGGGGGAAGAATTCACCCCTCCACTTT.

This chain links TRBV6-4 with TRBJ2-2; 10 positions agree with TRBD1. Looked up from germline, CDR1 is MRHNA and CDR2 is SNTAGT. The V gene end was trimmed by 5 bases and the J gene end by 5 bases; junction bases not matched to a gene: 5. The CDR3 loop spans 15 amino acids. The CDR3 is CASSPGTGVTGELFF. The CDR3 DNA sequence: TGTGCCAGCAGTCCCGGGACAGGGGTAACCGGGGAGCTGTTTTTT.

The chain is built from TRBV9 and TRBJ2-3; tentatively, D is TRBD2 (6 bases). The germline gives CDR1 SGDLS, CDR2 YYNGEE. V was cut by 7 bases and J by 1 base, with 10 bases left in between. The CDR3 totals 13 residues. CDR3 sequence reads: CASGGGGTDTQYF. For the CDR3, the DNA is TGTGCCAGCGGGGGAGGAGGCACAGATACGCAGTATTTT. The variable domain in full, completed from reference TRBV9 and TRBJ2-3, reads DSGVTQTPKHLITATGQRVTLRCSPRSGDLSVYWYQQSLDQGLQFLIQYYNGEERAKGNILERFSAQQFPDLHSELNLSSLELGDSALYFCASGGGGTDTQYFGPGTRLTVL.

The chain carries TRBV5-1 and TRBJ2-1, with 11 bases that match TRBD2. Germline CDR1 is SGHRS and CDR2 is YFSETQ. The CDR3 totals 15 residues. The junction had 9 bases not matched to a gene; V was cut back by 3 bases and J by 10 bases. CDR3 sequence: CASSSGVSGGGEQFF. The CDR3 nucleotides read TGCGCCAGCAGCTCCGGCGTTAGCGGGGGGGGAGAGCAGTTCTTC.

The rearrangement joins TRBV5-5 to TRBJ2-5; perhaps TRBD1 as D (5 bases). The CDR3 runs to 13 residues. The V end lost 0 bases, the J end lost 4 bases, and 7 bases lay between the germline ends. CDR1 is SGHKS and CDR2 is YYEKEE in the germline V gene (reference sequence). In DNA, the CDR3 is TGTGCCAGCAGCTTGGGGGGCCGAGAGACCCAGTACTTC. This sequence encodes CASSLGGRETQYF.

The chain couples TRBV19 to TRBJ1-1; D call uncertain. The CDR3 is 13 residues long. Between the trimmed V and J ends, which lost 3 bases and 8 bases, there was a span of 13 bases. The germline gives CDR1 LNHDA, CDR2 SQIVND (reference sequence). CDR3 nucleotide sequence: TGTGCCAGTAGTATCCGAGTGCCCACGGAAGCTTTCTTT. Residues: CASSIRVPTEAFF.

This clone was seen once. The chain recombines TRBV5-4 with TRBJ1-3, with 9 bases fitting TRBD1. CDR1 and CDR2 from the germline V gene are SGHNT and YYREEE (reference sequence). This CDR3 is 14 amino acids long. Germline trimming cut 4 bases from V and 3 bases from J; bases unmatched to any gene: 2. CDR3 DNA sequence: TGTGCCAGCAGCCGGACAGGGGATGGAAACACCATATATTTT. It codes for CASSRTGDGNTIYF.

This chain uses TRBV7-2 with TRBJ1-1, with unresolved D. Germline V gene lookup returns CDR1 SGHTA and CDR2 FQGNSA. The CDR3 extends over 14 amino acids. V was pared by 3 bases and J by 4 bases, with 12 bases between. CDR3: CASSFPAATTEAFF. In DNA form, the CDR3 reads TGTGCCAGCAGCTTCCCAGCGGCGACCACTGAAGCTTTCTTT.

A single count supports this clone. The chain joins TRBV10-1 to TRBJ1-5; 8 nucleotides agree with TRBD1. From germline, CDR1 is WNHNN and CDR2 SYGVQD (reference sequence). Trimming cost V 0 bases and J 7 bases; bases outside gene matches: 2. CDR3 length: 14 residues. CDR3 DNA sequence: TGCGCCAGCAGTGAGTCGGCAGGGGGCCAGCCCCAGCATTTT. This codes for CASSESAGGQPQHF.

This clone has just a few counts. This chain links TRBV4-2 with TRBJ1-2, with a possible D match to TRBD1 (5 bases). Trimming stripped 0 bases from V and 3 bases from J, with 5 bases between. Per germline, CDR1 LGHNA and CDR2 YNFKEQ. The CDR3 covers 13 residues. The CDR3 bases are TGTGCCAGCAGCCAAGACAGGGACTATGGCTACACCTTC. This encodes CASSQDRDYGYTF.

V usage is TRBV18 and J usage is TRBJ2-7; 9 bases agree with TRBD2. CDR3 length equals 15 residues. Germline V gene sequence: CDR1 KGHSH, CDR2 LQKENI. V lost 2 bases, J lost 4 bases, and 6 bases stayed unmatched. For the CDR3, the DNA is TGTGCCAGCTCACCAGGGAGCGGGGGGCGGTACGAGCAGTACTTC. It specifies CASSPGSGGRYEQYF.

The chain uses TRBV19 and TRBJ2-1; TRBD1 matches 10 bases. The V segment lost 6 bases and the J segment 6 bases; nucleotides outside the gene matches: 5. Germline V gene sequence: CDR1 LNHDA, CDR2 SQIVND (reference sequence). This CDR3 is built from 14 residues. CDR3 region: CASRWDRGGNEQFF. The CDR3 nucleotides read TGTGCCAGTAGATGGGACAGGGGAGGCAATGAGCAGTTCTTC.